Listed below are T cell receptor beta chains from one sample, sequenced in a study of blood T cell repertoires in COVID-19. Clones were sequenced by immunoSEQ multiplex PCR, and TCRdb holds only the in-frame ones, with some missing. The table records about 440,000 clones, 90% of them present only once. Input material: PBMCs or T cells enriched from blood (not recorded which). These receptors all come from a man aged 18 to 30 who had recovered from COVID-19. Each CDR3 is given with its conserved first and last residue. A D gene is named only where the DNA matches it firmly. Clone size is stated in some rows and not others, as once, few, many or a class when expanded.

d_gene	v_gene	j_gene	abundance	CDR3nt	CDR3aa
NA	TRBV27	TRBJ1-6	NA	TGTGCCAGCAGTCCCTTTCAGGGAGGGAATTCACCCCTCCACTTT	CASSPFQGGNSPLHF
NA	TRBV7-9	TRBJ2-1	NA	TGTGCCAGCAGCCGTATACTCGGGGGAAACAATGAGCAGTTCTTC	CASSRILGGNNEQFF
TRBD1	TRBV10-3	TRBJ2-1	once	TGTGCCATCAGTGACCCAATAAGTGGGACAGATAGCTCCTACAATGAGCAGTTCTTC	CAISDPISGTDSSYNEQFF
NA	TRBV5-5	TRBJ2-7	NA	TGTGCCGGGGGCGGCGGAATTCCTTACGAGCAGTACTTC	CAGGGGIPYEQYF
TRBD2	TRBV11-3	TRBJ2-3	NA	TGTGCCAGCAGCTTACAGTATAGCGGGACTCGCACAGATACGCAGTATTTT	CASSLQYSGTRTDTQYF
NA	TRBV5-1	TRBJ1-1	NA	TGCGCCAGCAGCTTGGAACAGGAGTTTGAGGCTTTCTTT	CASSLEQEFEAFF
NA	TRBV15	TRBJ1-1	NA	TGTGCCACCAGCAGAAACACCCCCGAAGCTTTCTTT	CATSRNTPEAFF
TRBD2	TRBV7-9	TRBJ2-7	NA	TGTGCCAGCAGCTTAGCGGGGGGGTCTGACTACGAGCAGTACTTC	CASSLAGGSDYEQYF
TRBD1	TRBV19	TRBJ1-1	NA	TGTGCCAGTAGGACCGGGACAGCGAACACTGAAGCTTTCTTT	CASRTGTANTEAFF
TRBD2	TRBV28	TRBJ2-7	NA	TGTGCCAGCAGTGATACTAATAGCGGGGGCCCCTACGAGCAGTACTTC	CASSDTNSGGPYEQYF
NA	TRBV18	TRBJ2-2	NA	TGTGCCAGCTCAGCGGGTCAGGAAGGAAGCGGGAACACCGGGGAGCTGTTTTTT	CASSAGQEGSGNTGELFF
NA	TRBV18	TRBJ1-1	NA	TGTGCCAGCTCACCGTCCGGGCCCCTAGCGGCTTTCTTT	CASSPSGPLAAFF
TRBD1	TRBV29-1	TRBJ1-5	NA	TGCAGCGTTGCGGGACAGGGTGGCCAGCCCCAGCATTTT	CSVAGQGGQPQHF
NA	TRBV18	TRBJ1-2	NA	TGTGCCAGCTCCCCAACACCCGGGGAAAACTATGGCTACACCTTC	CASSPTPGENYGYTF
NA	TRBV5-6	TRBJ1-5	NA	TGTGCCAGCAGCGGGGGAGGGGCAGGTCAGCCCCAGCATTTT	CASSGGGAGQPQHF
TRBD2	TRBV7-3	TRBJ2-2	NA	TGTGCCAGCATGTTTTCAGCGGGAGATCCGCCCGGGGAGCTGTTTTTT	CASMFSAGDPPGELFF
NA	TRBV27	TRBJ1-5	NA	TGTGCCAGCAGGAACTCAGGGGTCGATCAGCCCCAGCATTTT	CASRNSGVDQPQHF
NA	TRBV28	TRBJ1-4	NA	TGTGCCAGCAAAGGTCCCGGGGTTGAAAAACTGTTTTTT	CASKGPGVEKLFF
TRBD1	TRBV7-9	TRBJ1-3	NA	TGTGCCAGCAGCGGTGGGACAGGGAAAGCCTCTGGAAACACCATATATTTT	CASSGGTGKASGNTIYF
NA	TRBV9	TRBJ2-3	NA	TGTGCCAGCAGCGTCCGGCAGGTGCCAGATACGCAGTATTTT	CASSVRQVPDTQYF
NA	TRBV7-6	TRBJ2-2	NA	TGTGCCAGCAGCCCCCCTTCAGTACCAGCGAACACCGGGGAGCTGTTTTTT	CASSPPSVPANTGELFF
NA	TRBV4-2	TRBJ2-1	NA	TGTGCCAGCAGCCAAGCCGGGGGACAGCGAGGCTATGAGCAGTTCTTC	CASSQAGGQRGYEQFF
NA	TRBV12-5	TRBJ1-2	NA	TGTGCTAGTGGCTTTTCGACAGCTACTTATGGCTACACCTTC	CASGFSTATYGYTF
TRBD2	TRBV28	TRBJ2-2	NA	TGTGCCAGCACCGGGACTAGCGGGAACACCGGGGAGCTGTTTTTT	CASTGTSGNTGELFF
TRBD1	TRBV4-1	TRBJ2-3	NA	TGCGCCAGCAGCCAAGACTTACAGGGGATTCCCGGCACAGATACGCAGTATTTT	CASSQDLQGIPGTDTQYF
NA	TRBV7-2	TRBJ1-6	NA	TGTGCCAGCAGCCCCGGGACTGTGTTATCACCCCTCCACTTT	CASSPGTVLSPLHF
NA	TRBV19	TRBJ1-5	NA	TGTGCCAGTAGACCACAGGTAGTTGGCAATCAGCCCCAGCATTTT	CASRPQVVGNQPQHF
NA	TRBV28	TRBJ1-6	NA	TGTGCCAGCAGTCCGAGTGGGGGGGCTTTTTCACCCCTCCACTTT	CASSPSGGAFSPLHF
TRBD2	TRBV19	TRBJ2-1	NA	TGTGCCAGTAGTATAGGGAACGAGCGGGAGGTCTCCTACAATGAGCAGTTCTTC	CASSIGNEREVSYNEQFF
NA	TRBV19	TRBJ1-1	NA	TGTGCCAGTAGGAGGGACATTTTTGTCACGAACACTGAAGCTTTCTTT	CASRRDIFVTNTEAFF
NA	TRBV12-3/TRBV12-4	TRBJ2-1	NA	TGTGCCAGCAGGCGCCGAGAGTACAATGAGCAGTTCTTC	CASRRREYNEQFF
TRBD1	TRBV7-6	TRBJ2-3	NA	TGTGCCAGCAGCTCCCGGTCAGGGGGCTCAGATACGCAGTATTTT	CASSSRSGGSDTQYF
TRBD2	TRBV5-1	TRBJ2-2	NA	TGCGCCAGCAGCTTGTTAGTGGCGAGCGGGAGGGTGGACACCGGGGAGCTGTTTTTT	CASSLLVASGRVDTGELFF
NA	TRBV6-1	TRBJ1-6	NA	TGTGCCAGCAGTGAAGCCGTCATAGTTTCACCCCTCCACTTT	CASSEAVIVSPLHF